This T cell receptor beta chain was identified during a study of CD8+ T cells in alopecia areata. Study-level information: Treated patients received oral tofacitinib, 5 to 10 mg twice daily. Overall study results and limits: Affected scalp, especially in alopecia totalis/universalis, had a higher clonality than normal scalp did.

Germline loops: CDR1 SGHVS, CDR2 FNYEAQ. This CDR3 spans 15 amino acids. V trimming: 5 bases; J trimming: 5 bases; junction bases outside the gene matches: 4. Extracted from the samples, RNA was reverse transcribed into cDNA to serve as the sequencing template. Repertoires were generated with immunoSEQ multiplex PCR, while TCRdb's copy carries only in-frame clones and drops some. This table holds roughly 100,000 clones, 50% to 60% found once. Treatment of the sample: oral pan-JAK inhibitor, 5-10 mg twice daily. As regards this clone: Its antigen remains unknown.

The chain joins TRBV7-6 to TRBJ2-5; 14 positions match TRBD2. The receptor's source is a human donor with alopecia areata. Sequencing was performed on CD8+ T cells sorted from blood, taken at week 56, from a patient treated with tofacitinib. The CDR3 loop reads CASSLTSGGAETQYF. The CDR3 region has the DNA TGTGCCAGCAGCCTGACTAGCGGGGGGGCGGAGACCCAGTACTTC.